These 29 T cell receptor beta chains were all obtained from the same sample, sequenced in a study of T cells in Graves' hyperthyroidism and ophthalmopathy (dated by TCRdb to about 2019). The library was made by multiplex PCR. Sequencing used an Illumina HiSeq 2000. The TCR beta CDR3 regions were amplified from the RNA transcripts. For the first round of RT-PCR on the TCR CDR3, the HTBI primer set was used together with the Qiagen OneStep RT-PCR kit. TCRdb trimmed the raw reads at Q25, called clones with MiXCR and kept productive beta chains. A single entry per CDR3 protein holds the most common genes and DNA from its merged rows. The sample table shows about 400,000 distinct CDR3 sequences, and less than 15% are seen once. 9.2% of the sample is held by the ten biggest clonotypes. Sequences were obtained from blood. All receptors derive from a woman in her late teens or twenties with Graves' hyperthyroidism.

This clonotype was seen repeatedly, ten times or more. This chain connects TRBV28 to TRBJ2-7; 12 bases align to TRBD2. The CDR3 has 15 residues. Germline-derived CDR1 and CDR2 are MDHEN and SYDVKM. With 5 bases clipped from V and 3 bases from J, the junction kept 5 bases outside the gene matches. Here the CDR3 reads CASSPRLAGVYEQYF. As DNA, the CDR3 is TGTGCCAGCAGTCCCAGACTAGCGGGAGTCTACGAGCAGTACTTC.

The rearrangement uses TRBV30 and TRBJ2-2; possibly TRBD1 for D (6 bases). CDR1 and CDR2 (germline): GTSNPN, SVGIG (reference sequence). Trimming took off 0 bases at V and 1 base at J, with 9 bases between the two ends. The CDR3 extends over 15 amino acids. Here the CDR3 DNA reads TGTGCCTGGAGTGTAGGACAGCTGAACACCGGGGAGCTGTTTTTT. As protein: CAWSVGQLNTGELFF.

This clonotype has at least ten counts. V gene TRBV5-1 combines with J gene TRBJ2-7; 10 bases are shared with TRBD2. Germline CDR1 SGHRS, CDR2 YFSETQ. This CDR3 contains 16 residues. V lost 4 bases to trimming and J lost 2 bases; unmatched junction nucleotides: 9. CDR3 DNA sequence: TGCGCCAGCAGCCGTACCGGGACTAGCGATGCCTACGAGCAGTACTTC. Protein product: CASSRTGTSDAYEQYF.

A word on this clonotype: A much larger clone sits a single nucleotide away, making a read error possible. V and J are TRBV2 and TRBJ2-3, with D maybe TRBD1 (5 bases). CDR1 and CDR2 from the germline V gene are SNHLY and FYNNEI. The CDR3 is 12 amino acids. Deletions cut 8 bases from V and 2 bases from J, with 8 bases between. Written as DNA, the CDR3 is TGTGCCAGCGGGGCCCACACAGATACGCAGTATTTT. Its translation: CASGAHTDTQYF.

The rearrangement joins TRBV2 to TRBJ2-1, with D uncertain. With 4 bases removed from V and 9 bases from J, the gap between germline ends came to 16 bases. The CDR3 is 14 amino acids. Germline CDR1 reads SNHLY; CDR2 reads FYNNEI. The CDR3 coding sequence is TGTGCCAGCAGTGGCCAGAACCCCCCGGGTGAGCAGTTCTTC. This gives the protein CASSGQNPPGEQFF.

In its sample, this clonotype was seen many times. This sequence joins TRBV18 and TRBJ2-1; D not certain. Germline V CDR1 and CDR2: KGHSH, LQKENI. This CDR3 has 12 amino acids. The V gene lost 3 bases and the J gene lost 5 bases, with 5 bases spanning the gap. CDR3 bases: TGTGCCAGCTCACCCAACGACAATGAGCAGTTCTTC. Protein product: CASSPNDNEQFF.

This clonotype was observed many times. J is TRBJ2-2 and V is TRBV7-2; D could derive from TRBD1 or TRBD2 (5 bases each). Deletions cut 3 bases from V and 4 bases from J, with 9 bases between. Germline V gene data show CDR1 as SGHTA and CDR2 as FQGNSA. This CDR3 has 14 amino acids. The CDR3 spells CASSFYGGTGELFF. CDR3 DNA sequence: TGTGCCAGCAGCTTCTATGGGGGCACCGGGGAGCTGTTTTTT.

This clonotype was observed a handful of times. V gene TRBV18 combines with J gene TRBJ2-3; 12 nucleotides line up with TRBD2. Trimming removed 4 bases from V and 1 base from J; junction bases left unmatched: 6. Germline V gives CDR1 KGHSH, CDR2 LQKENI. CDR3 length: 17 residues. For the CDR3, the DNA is TGTGCCAGCTCACTTCGACTAGCGGGGGCCCGCACAGATACGCAGTATTTT. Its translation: CASSLRLAGARTDTQYF.

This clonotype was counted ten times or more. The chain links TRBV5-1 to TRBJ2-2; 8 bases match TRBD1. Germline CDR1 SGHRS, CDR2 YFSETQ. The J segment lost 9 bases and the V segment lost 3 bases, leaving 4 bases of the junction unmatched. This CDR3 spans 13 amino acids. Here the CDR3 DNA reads TGCGCCAGCAGCTCGAGGACAGGGAGGGAGCTGTTTTTT. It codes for CASSSRTGRELFF. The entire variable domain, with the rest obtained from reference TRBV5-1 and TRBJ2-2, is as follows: KAGVTQTPRYLIKTRGQQVTLSCSPISGHRSVSWYQQTPGQGLQFLFEYFSETQRNKGNFPGRFSGRQFSNSRSEMNVSTLELGDSALYLCASSSRTGRELFFGEGSRLTVL.

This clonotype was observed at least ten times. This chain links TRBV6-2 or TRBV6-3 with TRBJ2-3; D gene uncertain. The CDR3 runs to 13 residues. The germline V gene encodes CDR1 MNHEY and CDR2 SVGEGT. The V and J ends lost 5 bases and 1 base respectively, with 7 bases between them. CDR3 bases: TGTGCCAGCAGTATTTTAGGCACAGATACGCAGTATTTT. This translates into CASSILGTDTQYF.

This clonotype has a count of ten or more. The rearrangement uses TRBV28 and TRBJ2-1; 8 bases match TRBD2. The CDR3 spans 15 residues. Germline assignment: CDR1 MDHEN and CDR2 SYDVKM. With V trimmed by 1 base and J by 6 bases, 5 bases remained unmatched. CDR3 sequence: CASSLSGAGVNEQFF. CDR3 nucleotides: TGTGCCAGCAGTTTATCGGGAGCGGGAGTCAATGAGCAGTTCTTC.

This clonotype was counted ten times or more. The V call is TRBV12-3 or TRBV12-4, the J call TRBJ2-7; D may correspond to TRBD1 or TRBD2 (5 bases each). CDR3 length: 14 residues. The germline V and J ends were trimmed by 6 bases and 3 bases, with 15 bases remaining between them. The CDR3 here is CASRQMGRNYEQYF. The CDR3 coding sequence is TGTGCCAGCAGGCAAATGGGACGGAACTACGAGCAGTACTTC.

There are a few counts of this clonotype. CDR3 loop: CASSPPPIRLTGRQETQYF. The CDR3 coding sequence is TGTGCCAGCTCACCACCTCCGATTCGTCTCACAGGGCGGCAAGAGACCCAGTACTTC. The chain recombines TRBV18 with TRBJ2-5, with D possibly TRBD1 on 6 matching bases. Germline CDR1 KGHSH, CDR2 LQKENI. The V gene lost 0 bases and the J gene lost 2 bases, with 22 bases spanning the gap. The CDR3 loop spans 19 amino acids.

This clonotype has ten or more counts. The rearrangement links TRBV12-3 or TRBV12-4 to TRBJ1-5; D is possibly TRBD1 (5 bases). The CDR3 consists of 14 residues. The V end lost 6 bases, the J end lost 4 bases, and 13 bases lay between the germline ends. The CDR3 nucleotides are TGTGCCAGCAGCCAAGGACACAAAAATCAGCCCCAGCATTTT. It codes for CASSQGHKNQPQHF.

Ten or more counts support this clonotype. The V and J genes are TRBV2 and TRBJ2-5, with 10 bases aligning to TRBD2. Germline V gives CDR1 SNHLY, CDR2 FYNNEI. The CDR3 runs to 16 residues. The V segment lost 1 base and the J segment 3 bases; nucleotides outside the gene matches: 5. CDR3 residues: CASSEGAGGPEETQYF. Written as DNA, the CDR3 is TGTGCCAGCAGTGAAGGAGCGGGGGGGCCAGAAGAGACCCAGTACTTC.

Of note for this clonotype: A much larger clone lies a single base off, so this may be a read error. The CDR3 coding sequence is TGTGCCAGCAGCGAGGCCGACAGGGGGACCGGGGAGCTGGTTTTT. Its protein product is CASSEADRGTGELVF. V usage is TRBV9 and J usage is TRBJ2-2; TRBD1 matches 9 bases. Germline V CDR1 and CDR2: SGDLS, YYNGEE. The CDR3 has 15 residues.

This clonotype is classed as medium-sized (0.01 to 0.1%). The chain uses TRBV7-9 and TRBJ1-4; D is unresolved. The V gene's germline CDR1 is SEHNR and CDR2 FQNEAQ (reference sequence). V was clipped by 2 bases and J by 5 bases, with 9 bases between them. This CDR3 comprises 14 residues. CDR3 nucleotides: TGTGCCAGCAGCTTACGACGGGAAAATGAAAAACTGTTTTTT. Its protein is CASSLRRENEKLFF.

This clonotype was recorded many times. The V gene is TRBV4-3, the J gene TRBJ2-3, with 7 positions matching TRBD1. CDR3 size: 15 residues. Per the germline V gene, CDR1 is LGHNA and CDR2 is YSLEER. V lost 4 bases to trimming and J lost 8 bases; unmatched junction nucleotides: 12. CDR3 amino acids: CASSLTTGTMSTQYF. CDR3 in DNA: TGCGCCAGCAGCCTGACGACAGGGACCATGAGTACGCAGTATTTT.

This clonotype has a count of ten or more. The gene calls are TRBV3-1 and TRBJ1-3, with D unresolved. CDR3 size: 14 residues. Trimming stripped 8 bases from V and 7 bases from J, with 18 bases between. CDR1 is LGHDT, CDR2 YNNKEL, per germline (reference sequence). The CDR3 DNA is TGTGCCAGCGAGAAGTCGGACGGCGGGAACACCATATATTTT. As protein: CASEKSDGGNTIYF.

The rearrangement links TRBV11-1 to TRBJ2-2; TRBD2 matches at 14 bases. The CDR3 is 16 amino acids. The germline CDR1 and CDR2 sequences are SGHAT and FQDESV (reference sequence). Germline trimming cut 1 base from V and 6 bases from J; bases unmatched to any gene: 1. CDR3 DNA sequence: TGTGCCAGCAGCTTAGTGGGACTAGCGGGAGCCGGGGAGCTGTTTTTT. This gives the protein CASSLVGLAGAGELFF.

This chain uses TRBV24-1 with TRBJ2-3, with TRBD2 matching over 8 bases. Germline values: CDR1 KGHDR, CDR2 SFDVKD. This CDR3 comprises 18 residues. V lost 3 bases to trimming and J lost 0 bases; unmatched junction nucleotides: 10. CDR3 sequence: CATSDPSGRRTSTDTQYF. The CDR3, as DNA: TGTGCCACCAGTGATCCCAGCGGGAGACGAACCAGCACAGATACGCAGTATTTT.

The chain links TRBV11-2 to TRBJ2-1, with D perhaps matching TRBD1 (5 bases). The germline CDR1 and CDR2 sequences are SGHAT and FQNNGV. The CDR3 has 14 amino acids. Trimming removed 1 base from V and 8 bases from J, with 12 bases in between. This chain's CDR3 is CASSLGGRVDEQFF. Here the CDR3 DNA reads TGTGCCAGCAGCTTAGGGGGCAGGGTCGATGAGCAGTTCTTC.

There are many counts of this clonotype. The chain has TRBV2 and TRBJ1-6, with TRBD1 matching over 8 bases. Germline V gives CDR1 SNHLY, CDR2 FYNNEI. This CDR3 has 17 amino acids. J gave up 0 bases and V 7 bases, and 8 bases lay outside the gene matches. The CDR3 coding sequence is TGTGCCAGCACCCCCAGGGGGCCGAGCTCCTATAATTCACCCCTCCACTTT. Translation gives CASTPRGPSSYNSPLHF. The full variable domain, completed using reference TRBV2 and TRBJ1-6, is EPEVTQTPSHQVTQMGQEVILRCVPISNHLYFYWYRQILGQKVEFLVSFYNNEISEKSEIFDDQFSVERPDGSNFTLKIRSTKLEDSAMYFCASTPRGPSSYNSPLHFGNGTRLTVT.

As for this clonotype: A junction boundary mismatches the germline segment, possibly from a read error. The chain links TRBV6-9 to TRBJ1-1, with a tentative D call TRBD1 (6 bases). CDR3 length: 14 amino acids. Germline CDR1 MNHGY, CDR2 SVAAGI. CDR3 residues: CASSYQGLDTEALF. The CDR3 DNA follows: TGTGCCAGCAGTTACCAGGGGTTGGACACTGAAGCTCTCTTT.

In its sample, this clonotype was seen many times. This CDR3 is CASSETRWGQGELNIQYF. The CDR3 DNA is TGTGCCAGCAGTGAAACGAGATGGGGACAGGGAGAGTTAAACATTCAGTACTTC. This rearrangement joins TRBV6-1 to TRBJ2-4; TRBD1 matches 9 bases. Germline V lookup: CDR1 MNHNS, CDR2 SASEGT. V shed 2 bases, J shed 6 bases, and the junction held 14 bases outside the gene matches. CDR3 size: 18 residues.

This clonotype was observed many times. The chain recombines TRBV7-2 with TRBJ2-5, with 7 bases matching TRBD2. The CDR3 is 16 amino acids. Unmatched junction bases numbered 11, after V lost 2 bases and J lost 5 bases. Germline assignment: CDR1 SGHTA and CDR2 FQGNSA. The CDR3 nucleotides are TGTGCCAGCAGCTTAAACCGAGGCGGGAGTGAGGAGACCCAGTACTTC. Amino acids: CASSLNRGGSEETQYF. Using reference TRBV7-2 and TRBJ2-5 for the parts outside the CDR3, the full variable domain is GAGVSQSPSNKVTEKGKDVELRCDPISGHTALYWYRQSLGQGLEFLIYFQGNSAPDKSGLPSDRFSAERTGGSVSTLTIQRTQQEDSAVYLCASSLNRGGSEETQYFGPGTRLLVL.

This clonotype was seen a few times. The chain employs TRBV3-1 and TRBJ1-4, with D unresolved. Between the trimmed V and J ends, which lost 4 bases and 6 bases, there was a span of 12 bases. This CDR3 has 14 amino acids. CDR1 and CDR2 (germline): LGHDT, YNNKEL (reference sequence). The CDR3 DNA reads TGTGCCAGCAGCCCCCTTGGACGGGATGAAAAACTGTTTTTT. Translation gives CASSPLGRDEKLFF.

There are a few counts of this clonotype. The CDR3 nucleotides are TGTGCCAGCCAGCGTTTCCCCTACGAGCAGTACTTC. It translates to CASQRFPYEQYF. V usage is TRBV6-1 and J usage is TRBJ2-7; D is undetermined. The CDR3 runs 12 residues. The V end was cut by 8 bases, the J end by 2 bases, with 10 bases between. CDR1 and CDR2 from the germline V gene are MNHNS and SASEGT.

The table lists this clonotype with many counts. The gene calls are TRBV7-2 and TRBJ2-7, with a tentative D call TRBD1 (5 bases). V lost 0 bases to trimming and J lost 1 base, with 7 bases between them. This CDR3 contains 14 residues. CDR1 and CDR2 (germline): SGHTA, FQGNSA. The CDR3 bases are TGTGCCAGCAGCTTAGCGGGGCTATCCTACGAGCAGTACTTC. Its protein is CASSLAGLSYEQYF.